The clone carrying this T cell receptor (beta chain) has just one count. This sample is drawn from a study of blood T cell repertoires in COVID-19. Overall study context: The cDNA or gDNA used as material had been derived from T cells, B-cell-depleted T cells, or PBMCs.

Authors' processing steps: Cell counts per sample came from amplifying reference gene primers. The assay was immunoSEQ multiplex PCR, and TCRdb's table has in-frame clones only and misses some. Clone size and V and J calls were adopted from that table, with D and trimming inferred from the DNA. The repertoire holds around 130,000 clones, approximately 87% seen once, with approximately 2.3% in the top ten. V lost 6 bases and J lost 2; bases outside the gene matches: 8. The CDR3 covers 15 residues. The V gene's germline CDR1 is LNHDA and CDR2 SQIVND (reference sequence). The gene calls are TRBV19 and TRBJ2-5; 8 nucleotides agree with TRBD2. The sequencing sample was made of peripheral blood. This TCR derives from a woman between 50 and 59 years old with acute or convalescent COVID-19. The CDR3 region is CASRLTSVSQETQYF. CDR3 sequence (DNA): TGTGCCAGTAGACTGACTAGCGTCTCACAAGAGACCCAGTACTTC. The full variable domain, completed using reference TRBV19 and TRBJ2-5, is DGGITQSPKYLFRKEGQNVTLSCEQNLNHDAMYWYRQDPGQGLRLIYYSQIVNDFQKGDIAEGYSVSREKKESFPLTVTSAQKNPTAFYLCASRLTSVSQETQYFGPGTRLLVL.